This T cell receptor (beta chain) originates from a study of blood T cell repertoires in COVID-19. Overall study: Acute and convalescent COVID-19 specimens originated in the United States, Italy and Spain. In each case, the material was cDNA or gDNA derived from T cells, B-cell-depleted T cells, or PBMCs.

Authors' analysis steps: It was from reference gene primer amplification that nucleated cell counts were estimated. Assay used: immunoSEQ multiplex PCR; TCRdb lists only in-frame clones, some missing. V, J and clone size are taken as reported in that table, and D and trimming were inferred from the DNA itself. Altogether approximately 19,000 clones are present, just over 90% being singletons, with the ten largest covering 15% to 20%. Germline CDR1 and CDR2: SGHNT and YYREEE (reference sequence). The V segment lost 2 bases and the J segment 5 bases; nucleotides outside the gene matches: 3. This CDR3 contains 15 residues. In this sample, this clone turned up once.

This clonotype was sampled from a human donor in a cohort sampled during active COVID-19. Sequencing used peripheral blood. The chain joins TRBV5-4 to TRBJ1-6; 8 positions match TRBD1. The CDR3 DNA reads TGTGCCAGCAGCTTACCGGGACAGGATAATTCACCCCTCCACTTT. This gives the protein CASSLPGQDNSPLHF.